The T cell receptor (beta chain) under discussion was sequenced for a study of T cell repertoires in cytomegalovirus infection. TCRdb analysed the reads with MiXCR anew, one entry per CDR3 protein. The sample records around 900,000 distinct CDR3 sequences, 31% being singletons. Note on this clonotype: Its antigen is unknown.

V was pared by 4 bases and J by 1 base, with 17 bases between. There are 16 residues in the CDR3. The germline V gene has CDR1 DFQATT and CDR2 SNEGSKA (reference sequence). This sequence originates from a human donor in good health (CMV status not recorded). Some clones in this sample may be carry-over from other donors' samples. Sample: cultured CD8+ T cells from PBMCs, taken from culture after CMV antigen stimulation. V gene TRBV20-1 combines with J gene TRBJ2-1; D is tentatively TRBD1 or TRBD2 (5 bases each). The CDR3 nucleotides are TGCAGTGCTAATAATCCGGGGCTCGGTTCCTACAATGAGCAGTTCTTC. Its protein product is CSANNPGLGSYNEQFF.